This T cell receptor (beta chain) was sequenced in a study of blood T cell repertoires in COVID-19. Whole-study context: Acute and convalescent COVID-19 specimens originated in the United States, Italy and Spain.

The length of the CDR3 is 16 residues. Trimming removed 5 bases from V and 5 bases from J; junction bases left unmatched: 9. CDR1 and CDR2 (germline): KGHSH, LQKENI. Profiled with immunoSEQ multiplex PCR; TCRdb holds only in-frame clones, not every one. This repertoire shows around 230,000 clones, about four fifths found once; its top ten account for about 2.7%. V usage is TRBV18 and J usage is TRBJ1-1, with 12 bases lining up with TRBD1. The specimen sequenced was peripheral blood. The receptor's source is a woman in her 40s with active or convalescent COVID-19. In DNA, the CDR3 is TGTGCCAGCTCATTAACCGGGACAGGGGGCGAAACTGAAGCTTTCTTT. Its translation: CASSLTGTGGETEAFF.